The sequence of this TCR beta chain was determined in a study of glioma-infiltrating T cells after dendritic cell vaccination. About the research overall: The vaccine used monocyte-derived dendritic cells pulsed overnight with autologous tumor lysate.

Germline CDR1 reads DFQATT; CDR2 reads SNEGSKA (reference sequence). The V and J ends lost 3 bases and 8 bases respectively, with 8 bases between them. The CDR3 is made up of 11 amino acids. Time point noted: after dendritic cell vaccination, including at tumor progression/relapse. Selection required adequate fresh-frozen tumor tissue plus more than two years' survival data. Only in-frame clones appear in the TCRdb table, and some are missing; sequencing was by immunoSEQ multiplex PCR. Counted here are about 99,000 clones, approximately 80% occurring once; the ten biggest clones make up roughly 5.5%.

This chain links TRBV20-1 with TRBJ1-3, with a tentative D call TRBD1 (6 bases). The clonotype was recovered from a human donor with glioblastoma. The sample consisted of blood, taken after dendritic cell vaccination. The CDR3 nucleotides are TGCAGTGCTAGCAACAGGGACACCATATATTTT. Its protein product is CSASNRDTIYF.